The 20 T cell receptor beta chains below all came from one sample that was sequenced in a study of response to subunit inactivated influenza vaccine. MiXCR was run by TCRdb on the RT-PCR reads, yielding one entry per CDR3 protein. This table holds approximately 500,000 distinct CDR3 sequences, 10% to 15% found once. Sample: PBMCs from blood, taken roughly 46 days after vaccination. The receptors come from a man in his fifties or sixties who received an inactivated influenza vaccine.

The chain uses TRBV12-3 or TRBV12-4 and TRBJ2-1; the match to TRBD2 covers 10 bases. Losses at the gene ends were 5 bases for V and 6 bases for J; bases not matched to a gene: 10. The CDR3 length is 16 residues. As DNA, the CDR3 is TGTGCCAGCAGTCCCGCCCAGGTAGCGGGAGGCAATGAGCAGTTCTTC. It encodes CASSPAQVAGGNEQFF.

CDR3 coding DNA: TGTGCCAGCAGTTACCGGACGCGGGGGGGCTACGAGCAGTACTTC. It specifies CASSYRTRGGYEQYF. The chain uses TRBV6-5 and TRBJ2-7; 9 bases align to TRBD2. The CDR3 extends over 15 amino acids. Germline CDR1 and CDR2: MNHEY and SVGAGI. The ends lost 2 bases at V and 3 bases at J; junction bases unmatched: 5.

The genes are TRBV5-4 and TRBJ2-7; possible D gene TRBD2, 6 bases. The CDR3 runs to 15 residues. Germline CDR1 reads SGHNT; CDR2 reads YYREEE (reference sequence). The V gene lost 6 bases and the J gene lost 2 bases, with 18 bases spanning the gap. CDR3 coding DNA: TGTGCCAGCACCCAAGGGGATAGCGGACCCTACGAGCAGTACTTC. This gives the protein CASTQGDSGPYEQYF.

The chain couples TRBV9 to TRBJ1-3; D unresolved. The CDR3 consists of 15 residues. Per the germline V gene, CDR1 is SGDLS and CDR2 is YYNGEE. V gave up 0 bases and J gave up 4 bases, with 11 bases separating them. Here the CDR3 reads CASSVVSGSGNTIYF. The CDR3 region has the DNA TGTGCCAGCAGCGTAGTGTCTGGATCAGGAAACACCATATATTTT.

This clonotype was observed at least ten times. The V and J genes are TRBV24-1 and TRBJ2-3, with 12 nucleotides matching TRBD2. V lost 4 bases and J lost 2; bases outside the gene matches: 9. The CDR3 spans 18 residues. Germline CDR1 is KGHDR and CDR2 is SFDVKD. The CDR3 nucleotides read TGTGCCACCAGTGACCCGACACCTAGCGGGGGGGCCACAGATACGCAGTATTTT. Residues: CATSDPTPSGGATDTQYF.

This clonotype was seen more than once but under ten times. The chain links TRBV9 to TRBJ2-1; the D is unclear. In germline, CDR1 is SGDLS, CDR2 YYNGEE. CDR3 length equals 13 residues. The V end lost 0 bases, the J end lost 10 bases, and 11 bases lay between the germline ends. CDR3 DNA sequence: TGTGCCAGCAGCGTAGGACGCCTCGGGGAGCAGTTCTTC. Translated: CASSVGRLGEQFF.

This clonotype was counted only a few times. The V call is TRBV5-6, the J call TRBJ2-4; D is undetermined. This CDR3 region has 17 residues. Trimming shortened V by 4 bases and J by 0 bases, and 17 bases separated the two germline ends. The V gene's germline CDR1 is SGHDT and CDR2 YYEEEE. The CDR3: CASSRHDSNLAKNIQYF. The DNA for the CDR3 is TGTGCCAGCAGCCGCCACGACTCCAATTTAGCCAAAAACATTCAGTACTTC. The whole variable domain, remainder taken from reference TRBV5-6 and TRBJ2-4, is DAGVTQSPTHLIKTRGQQVTLRCSPKSGHDTVSWYQQALGQGPQFIFQYYEEEERQRGNFPDRFSGHQFPNYSSELNVNALLLGDSALYLCASSRHDSNLAKNIQYFGAGTRLSVL.

This clonotype was counted ten times or more. The chain combines TRBV7-9 with TRBJ2-1; TRBD2 agrees at 7 bases. The germline V gene has CDR1 SEHNR and CDR2 FQNEAQ (reference sequence). The CDR3 consists of 15 residues. The ends lost 6 bases at V and 4 bases at J; junction bases unmatched: 9. The chain's CDR3 is CASSPGVAGYNEQFF. The CDR3 region has the DNA TGTGCCAGCAGTCCCGGGGTAGCGGGTTACAATGAGCAGTTCTTC.

This sequence joins TRBV7-8 and TRBJ1-2; D uncertain. Germline values: CDR1 SGHVS, CDR2 FQNEAQ. CDR3 length: 15 residues. Trimming took 7 bases from V and 7 from J, leaving 22 bases between them. This CDR3 is CASTPKEARFGGYTF. As DNA, the CDR3 is TGTGCCAGCACCCCTAAGGAGGCACGGTTTGGTGGCTACACCTTC.

Of note for this clonotype: A much more abundant neighbour one base away suggests this may be a read error. V and J are TRBV2 and TRBJ2-1, with D possibly TRBD1 on 5 matching bases. The germline V gene has CDR1 SNHLY and CDR2 FYNNEI. The length of the CDR3 is 12 residues. The chain's CDR3 is CASSPEDNEQLF. The CDR3 DNA reads as TGTGCCAGCAGCCCCGAGGACAATGAGCAGCTCTTC. The full variable domain, its missing parts supplied by reference TRBV2 and TRBJ2-1, is EPEVTQTPSHQVTQMGQEVILRCVPISNHLYFYWYRQILGQKVEFLVSFYNNEISEKSEIFDDQFSVERPDGSNFTLKIRSTKLEDSAMYFCASSPEDNEQLFGPGTRLTVL.

This clonotype was observed a few times. The chain is built from TRBV5-1 and TRBJ2-3; TRBD2 agrees at 9 bases. The V and J ends lost 0 bases and 6 bases, in that order; junction bases with no gene match: 8. The CDR3 runs 16 residues. Germline CDR1 SGHRS, CDR2 YFSETQ. Here the CDR3 reads CASSLAGTSLLDTQYF. CDR3 coding DNA: TGCGCCAGCAGCTTGGCTGGGACTAGCCTGCTCGATACGCAGTATTTT.

The CDR3 region is CSARAGTGIRVRSPLHF. The CDR3 DNA reads as TGCAGTGCTAGAGCCGGGACAGGGATTCGGGTTCGTTCACCCCTCCACTTT. This chain uses TRBV20-1 with TRBJ1-6, with 9 bases lining up with TRBD1. Looked up from germline, CDR1 is DFQATT and CDR2 is SNEGSKA (reference sequence). V lost 1 base to trimming and J lost 9 bases; unmatched junction nucleotides: 13. The CDR3 loop spans 17 amino acids.

This chain joins TRBV7-2 and TRBJ2-7; the D gene is possibly TRBD2 (6 bases). Germline V gene data show CDR1 as SGHTA and CDR2 as FQGNSA. V was trimmed by 1 base and J by 13 bases, leaving 20 bases between them. The CDR3 covers 14 residues. The CDR3 region is CASSLDGGATASYF. The CDR3 nucleotides are TGTGCCAGCAGCTTAGATGGCGGGGCTACTGCAAGCTACTTC.

This clonotype was found a few times. V is TRBV12-3 or TRBV12-4 and J is TRBJ1-5; D may be TRBD1 (5 bases). The CDR3 consists of 15 residues. V shed 5 bases and J shed 3 bases, with 14 bases lying between them. The CDR3 reads CASSNGALNNQPQHF. In DNA, the CDR3 is TGTGCCAGCAGTAACGGGGCGTTAAACAATCAGCCCCAGCATTTT.

This clonotype appeared a few times. The rearrangement links TRBV7-2 to TRBJ2-5; D possibly corresponds to TRBD2 (6 bases). The CDR3 extends over 15 amino acids. Germline assignment: CDR1 SGHTA and CDR2 FQGNSA. Trimming removed 1 base at V and 10 bases at J, with 19 bases between. The CDR3, as DNA: TGTGCCAGCAGCTTAGGGGGGGACTCGTACGCTAGCCAGTACTTC. Amino acids: CASSLGGDSYASQYF.

The chain combines TRBV29-1 with TRBJ1-1; no definite D call. V dropped 2 bases and J dropped 6 bases, with 16 bases sitting between them. Germline-derived CDR1 and CDR2 are SQVTM and ANQGSEA. This CDR3 spans 14 amino acids. In nucleotides, the CDR3 is TGCAGCGTTGAAAGAGGTTGGGTGAAGCCTGAAGCTTTCTTT. Translation: CSVERGWVKPEAFF.

The chain couples TRBV5-1 to TRBJ2-2; the D is unclear. The germline gives CDR1 SGHRS, CDR2 YFSETQ. V lost 1 base, J lost 3 bases, and 16 bases lay in between. The CDR3 has 17 residues. CDR3 amino acids: CASSLSFLSHYTGELFF. Here the CDR3 DNA reads TGCGCCAGCAGCTTGTCTTTTTTGAGCCATTACACCGGGGAGCTGTTTTTT.

The chain is built from TRBV4-2 and TRBJ2-5; 11 nucleotides align to TRBD2. The J segment lost 3 bases and the V segment lost 3 bases, leaving 12 bases of the junction unmatched. This CDR3 comprises 18 residues. The V gene's germline CDR1 is LGHNA and CDR2 YNFKEQ. CDR3 region: CASSHHEGLAGGKETQYF. In DNA form, the CDR3 reads TGTGCCAGCAGCCACCATGAGGGGCTAGCGGGGGGAAAAGAGACCCAGTACTTC.

This clonotype was seen only a few times. The chain employs TRBV7-9 and TRBJ1-2; TRBD1 might be the D (5 bases). The length of the CDR3 is 14 residues. Germline CDR1 and CDR2: SEHNR and FQNEAQ (reference sequence). The V gene lost 2 bases and the J gene lost 7 bases, with 14 bases spanning the gap. CDR3 sequence: CASSLSGRAAGYTF. CDR3 bases: TGTGCCAGCAGCTTATCGGGCAGGGCGGCTGGCTACACCTTC.

The chain joins TRBV12-3 or TRBV12-4 to TRBJ2-3; D call uncertain. This CDR3 region has 14 residues. Trimming left V 8 bases short and J 1 base short, with 13 bases between. The CDR3 DNA is TGTGCCAGCCTCCGACCTGGGCGCACAGATACGCAGTATTTT. Amino acids: CASLRPGRTDTQYF.